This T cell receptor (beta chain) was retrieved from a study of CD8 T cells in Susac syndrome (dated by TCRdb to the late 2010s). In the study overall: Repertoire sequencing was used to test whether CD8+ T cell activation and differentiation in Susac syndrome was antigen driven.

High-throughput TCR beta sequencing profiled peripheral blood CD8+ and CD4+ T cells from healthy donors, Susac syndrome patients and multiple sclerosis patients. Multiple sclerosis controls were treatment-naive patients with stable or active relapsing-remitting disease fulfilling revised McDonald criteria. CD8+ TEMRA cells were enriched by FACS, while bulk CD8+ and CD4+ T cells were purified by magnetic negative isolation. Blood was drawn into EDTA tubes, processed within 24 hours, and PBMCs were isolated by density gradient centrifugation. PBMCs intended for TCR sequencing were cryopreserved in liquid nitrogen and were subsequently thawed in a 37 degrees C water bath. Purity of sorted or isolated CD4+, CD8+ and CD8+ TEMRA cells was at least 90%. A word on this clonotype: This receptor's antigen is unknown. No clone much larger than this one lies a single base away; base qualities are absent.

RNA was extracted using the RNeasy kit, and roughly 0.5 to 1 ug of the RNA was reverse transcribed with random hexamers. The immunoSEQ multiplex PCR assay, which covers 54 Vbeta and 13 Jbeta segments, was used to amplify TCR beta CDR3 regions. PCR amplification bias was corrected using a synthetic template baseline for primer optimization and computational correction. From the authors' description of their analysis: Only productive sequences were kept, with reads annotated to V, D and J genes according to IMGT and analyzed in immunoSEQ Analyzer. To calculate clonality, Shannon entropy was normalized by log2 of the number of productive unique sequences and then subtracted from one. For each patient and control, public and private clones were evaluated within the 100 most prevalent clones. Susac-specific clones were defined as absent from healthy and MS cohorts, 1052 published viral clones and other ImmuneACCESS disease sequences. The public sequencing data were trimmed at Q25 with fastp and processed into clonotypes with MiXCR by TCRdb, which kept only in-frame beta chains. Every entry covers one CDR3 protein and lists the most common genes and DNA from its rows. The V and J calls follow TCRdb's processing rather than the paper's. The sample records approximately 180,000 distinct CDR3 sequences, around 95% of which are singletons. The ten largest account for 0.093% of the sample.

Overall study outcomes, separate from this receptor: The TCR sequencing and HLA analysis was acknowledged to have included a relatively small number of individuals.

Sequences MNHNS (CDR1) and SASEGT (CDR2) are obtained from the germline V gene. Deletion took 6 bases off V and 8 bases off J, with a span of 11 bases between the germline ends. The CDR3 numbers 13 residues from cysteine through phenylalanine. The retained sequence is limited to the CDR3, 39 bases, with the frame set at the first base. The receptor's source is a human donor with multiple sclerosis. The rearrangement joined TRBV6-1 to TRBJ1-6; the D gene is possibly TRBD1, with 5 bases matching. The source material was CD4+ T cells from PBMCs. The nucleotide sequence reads TGTGCCAGCAGGGGGGACTGGGATTCACCCCTCCACTTT. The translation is CASRGDWDSPLHF.